One sample yielded the 15 T cell receptor beta chains listed below, sequenced in a study of T cell responses to AZD1222 COVID-19 vaccine. Some clones are missing from TCRdb's copy, which holds only in-frame ones; the method was immunoSEQ multiplex PCR. The sample contains 85,000 to 100,000 clones, roughly 92% of which appear only once. The source was peripheral blood, collected 28 days after the second AZD1222 dose. All receptors derive from an adult who received the AZD1222 COVID-19 vaccine.

The chain joins TRBV19 to TRBJ1-2; D uncertain. V dropped 5 bases and J dropped 7 bases, with 11 bases sitting between them. CDR3 length: 12 residues. Germline V gene sequence: CDR1 LNHDA, CDR2 SQIVND (reference sequence). CDR3 nucleotide sequence: TGTGCCAGTAGTCGCGGTGGGATTGGCTACACCTTC. Translation gives CASSRGGIGYTF.

This chain uses TRBV6-6 with TRBJ2-3; no reliable D call. This CDR3 region has 16 residues. Germline V gene data show CDR1 as MNHNY and CDR2 as SVGAGI (reference sequence). The V and J ends lost 2 bases and 0 bases respectively, with 12 bases between them. CDR3 loop: CASSYRPYRSTDTQYF. DNA for the CDR3: TGTGCCAGCAGTTACCGACCCTACCGAAGCACAGATACGCAGTATTTT.

This clone was seen only a few times. The chain combines TRBV7-2 with TRBJ1-3; 7 bases are shared with TRBD1. V was pared by 3 bases and J by 4 bases, with 3 bases of the junction left unmatched. Germline V gene lookup returns CDR1 SGHTA and CDR2 FQGNSA. The CDR3 is made up of 14 amino acids. The CDR3 region is CASSFPGGGNTIYF. In DNA, the CDR3 is TGTGCCAGCAGCTTTCCAGGGGGGGGAAACACCATATATTTT.

The CDR3 loop is CASRNGPGRASGNTIYF. CDR3 DNA sequence: TGTGCCAGCAGGAACGGCCCGGGACGGGCCTCTGGAAACACCATATATTTT. The rearrangement links TRBV2 to TRBJ1-3; a weak D match, TRBD1 (5 bases). The CDR3 length is 17 residues. In germline, CDR1 is SNHLY, CDR2 FYNNEI. Between the trimmed V and J ends, which lost 6 bases and 0 bases, there was a span of 18 bases.

This rearrangement joins TRBV2 to TRBJ2-1; no firm D call. V shed 3 bases and J shed 3 bases, with 12 bases lying between them. Per germline, CDR1 SNHLY and CDR2 FYNNEI. The CDR3 has 15 residues. The CDR3 spells CASSDGSGSYNEQFF. CDR3 nucleotide sequence: TGTGCCAGCAGTGATGGGTCAGGAAGCTACAATGAGCAGTTCTTC. The full variable domain, rest sourced from reference TRBV2 and TRBJ2-1, is EPEVTQTPSHQVTQMGQEVILRCVPISNHLYFYWYRQILGQKVEFLVSFYNNEISEKSEIFDDQFSVERPDGSNFTLKIRSTKLEDSAMYFCASSDGSGSYNEQFFGPGTRLTVL.

The chain couples TRBV4-1 to TRBJ1-4, with TRBD1 as a possible D gene (5 bases). Looked up from germline, CDR1 is MGHRA and CDR2 is YSYEKL. The CDR3 covers 16 residues. V lost 2 bases and J lost 8, with 18 bases in between. The chain's CDR3 is CASSQPRGGEREKLFF. The DNA for the CDR3 is TGCGCCAGCAGCCAACCGCGTGGAGGGGAAAGAGAAAAACTGTTTTTT.

The chain is built from TRBV28 and TRBJ1-1; D is perhaps TRBD1 (6 bases). Germline V gene lookup returns CDR1 MDHEN and CDR2 SYDVKM. This CDR3 spans 16 amino acids. V shed 6 bases and J shed 2 bases, with 19 bases lying between them. The chain's CDR3 is CASRPRAGAPNTEAFF. CDR3 coding DNA: TGTGCCAGCAGACCAAGGGCAGGGGCTCCAAACACTGAAGCTTTCTTT.

The genes are TRBV20-1 and TRBJ1-4; no clear D. The V end was cut by 5 bases, the J end by 3 bases, with 4 bases between. This CDR3 has 11 amino acids. CDR1 DFQATT and CDR2 SNEGSKA come from the germline V gene (reference sequence). CDR3 nucleotide sequence: TGCAGTGCTGCGCCTAATGAAAAACTGTTTTTT. Its protein product is CSAAPNEKLFF.

The gene calls are TRBV28 and TRBJ1-2, with D unresolved. Germline V gives CDR1 MDHEN, CDR2 SYDVKM. The V gene lost 6 bases and the J gene lost 1 base, with 6 bases spanning the gap. CDR3 length: 12 amino acids. CDR3 sequence (DNA): TGTGCCAGCAGGGGGAATAACTATGGCTACACCTTC. The encoded protein is CASRGNNYGYTF.

The chain joins TRBV27 to TRBJ2-6; D is possibly TRBD2 (5 bases). This CDR3 is built from 20 residues. Germline V gene data show CDR1 as MNHEY and CDR2 as SMNVEV (reference sequence). Trimming pared 8 bases from V and 2 bases from J, leaving 28 bases between. CDR3 DNA sequence: TGTGCCAGCTATCCTTTAGGGCGTGGGATCTTGGGAGCTGGGGCCAACGTCCTGACTTTC. Protein product: CASYPLGRGILGAGANVLTF.

This sequence joins TRBV6-2 or TRBV6-3 and TRBJ2-1, with D tentatively TRBD1 or TRBD2 (5 bases each). The CDR3 totals 13 residues. V was cut by 5 bases and J by 6 bases, with 11 bases left in between. Germline CDR1 MNHEY, CDR2 SVGEGT. The CDR3 bases are TGTGCCAGCAGTGAGGGGTTGCCCAATGAGCAGTTCTTC. This encodes CASSEGLPNEQFF.

This clone appeared once. The chain joins TRBV6-5 to TRBJ2-1; tentatively, D is TRBD1 or TRBD2 (5 bases each). Trimming shortened V by 0 bases and J by 6 bases, and 12 bases separated the two germline ends. CDR3 size: 15 residues. Germline assignment: CDR1 MNHEY and CDR2 SVGAGI. The CDR3 bases are TGTGCCAGCAGTTACTCCCGGGACGGATTCAATGAGCAGTTCTTC. Protein: CASSYSRDGFNEQFF.

The chain links TRBV5-1 to TRBJ2-7; D unresolved. Trimming stripped 5 bases from V and 1 base from J, with 10 bases between. This CDR3 contains 13 residues. From germline, CDR1 is SGHRS and CDR2 YFSETQ. In DNA, the CDR3 is TGCGCCAGCAGACAAGGGCCTTCCTACGAGCAGTACTTC. This codes for CASRQGPSYEQYF.

V gene TRBV27 combines with J gene TRBJ2-2; 14 bases fit TRBD2. The CDR3 is 17 amino acids. J lost 7 bases, V lost 4 bases, and 8 bases had no gene match. Germline V lookup: CDR1 MNHEY, CDR2 SMNVEV (reference sequence). CDR3 region: CASSSGLAGVRGGELFF. The CDR3, as DNA: TGTGCCAGCAGTTCGGGACTAGCGGGAGTGAGAGGCGGGGAGCTGTTTTTT.

CDR3 sequence reads: CASSLGHRYEQYF. The CDR3 DNA reads as TGTGCCAGCAGTTTGGGACACCGCTACGAGCAGTACTTC. The chain employs TRBV12-3 or TRBV12-4 and TRBJ2-7; TRBD1 might be the D (6 bases). Trimming pared 3 bases from V and 3 bases from J, leaving 9 bases between. This CDR3 contains 13 residues.